This T cell receptor (beta chain) comes out of a study of neoadjuvant anti-PD-1 for oral cavity cancer. This clone was detected a few times. This table comes from immunoSEQ multiplex PCR, and its TCRdb copy is limited to in-frame clones, with some not included. The profile covers about 37,000 clones, with 30% to 40% appearing a single time and roughly 16% taken by the ten largest. This CDR3 is built from 14 residues. Trimming took off 3 bases at V and 7 bases at J, with 13 bases between the two ends. Germline CDR1 and CDR2: KGHSH and LQKENI. The time point is: after neoadjuvant nivolumab, at surgical resection.

This sample comprised tumor tissue, obtained after nivolumab (anti-PD-1) treatment. The source of this sequence is a person aged 40-85 years with oral cavity squamous cell carcinoma. J is TRBJ1-5 and V is TRBV18; perhaps TRBD1 as D (6 bases). CDR3 sequence (DNA): TGTGCCAGCTCACCGGTTTTCAGGGGACAGCCCCAGCATTTT. It specifies CASSPVFRGQPQHF.